The clone carrying this TCR beta chain was counted only a few times. The source of the sample is a study of blood T cell repertoires in COVID-19. On the study more broadly: Samples came from the United States, Italy and Spain, spanning acute and convalescent COVID-19. T cells, B-cell-depleted T cells, or PBMCs provided the cDNA or gDNA that served as material.

V was pared by 3 bases and J by 5 bases, with 2 bases of the junction left unmatched. This CDR3 region has 13 residues. The germline gives CDR1 KGHDR, CDR2 SFDVKD. The table came from immunoSEQ multiplex PCR; TCRdb's copy has only in-frame clones and leaves some out. The sample includes over 250,000 clones, roughly 80% of them seen just once. Participants had their cohort set by participant-reported clinical history. No more than 2 weeks before study entry, exposed participants had met a case of COVID-19. This receptor was identified in a man aged 35 to 55 who had been exposed to COVID-19. Sample: PBMCs or T cells enriched from blood (not recorded which). The V gene is TRBV24-1, the J gene TRBJ1-2; 7 bases align to TRBD1. For the CDR3, the DNA is TGTGCCACCAGTGATCCGGGACAGTATGGCTACACCTTC. It yields the protein CATSDPGQYGYTF.